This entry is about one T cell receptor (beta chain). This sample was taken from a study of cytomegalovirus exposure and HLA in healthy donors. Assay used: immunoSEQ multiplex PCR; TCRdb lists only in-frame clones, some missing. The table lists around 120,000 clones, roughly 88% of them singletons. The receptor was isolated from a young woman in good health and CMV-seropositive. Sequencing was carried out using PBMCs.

CDR3 coding DNA: TGTGCCAGCAGTTACGCGACAGGGGACAATCAGCCCCAGCATTTT. Its protein is CASSYATGDNQPQHF. The chain carries TRBV6-6 and TRBJ1-5; 8 bases map to TRBD1. The V gene end was trimmed by 2 bases and the J gene end by 3 bases; junction bases not matched to a gene: 3. Germline CDR1 MNHNY, CDR2 SVGAGI (reference sequence). The CDR3 is 15 residues long.